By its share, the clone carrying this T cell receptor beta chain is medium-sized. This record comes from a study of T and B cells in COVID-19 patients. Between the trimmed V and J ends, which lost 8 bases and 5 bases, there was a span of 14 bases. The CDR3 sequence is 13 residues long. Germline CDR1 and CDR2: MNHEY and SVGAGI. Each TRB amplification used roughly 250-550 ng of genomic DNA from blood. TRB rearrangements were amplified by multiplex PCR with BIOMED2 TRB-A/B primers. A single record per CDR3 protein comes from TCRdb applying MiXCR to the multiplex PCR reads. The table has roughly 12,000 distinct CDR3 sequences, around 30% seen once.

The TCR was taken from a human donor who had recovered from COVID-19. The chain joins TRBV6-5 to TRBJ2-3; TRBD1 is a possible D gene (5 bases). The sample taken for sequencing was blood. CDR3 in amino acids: CASLRARGDTQYF. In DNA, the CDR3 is TGTGCCAGCCTAAGAGCAAGGGGAGATACGCAGTATTTT.